This passage covers 14 T cell receptor beta chains from one sample sequenced in a study of cytomegalovirus exposure and HLA in healthy donors. PCR employed 60 Vbeta and 13 Jbeta primers. The protocol was immunoSEQ multiplex PCR, while the TCRdb copy is restricted to in-frame clones and leaves out a portion. The repertoire holds 150,000 to 200,000 clones, with roughly 74% as singletons. Sequenced sample: PBMCs. The receptor source for this set is a male donor in good health and CMV-seronegative.

This clone was counted a single time. CDR3 protein: CATVPGTGHNQPQHF. CDR3 nucleotide sequence: TGTGCCACCGTACCCGGGACAGGGCACAATCAGCCCCAGCATTTT. The chain couples TRBV6-1 to TRBJ1-5, with 9 bases identical to TRBD1. Germline trimming cut 10 bases from V and 3 bases from J; bases unmatched to any gene: 10. The CDR3 is made up of 15 amino acids. Germline V gives CDR1 MNHNS, CDR2 SASEGT.

The chain links TRBV27 to TRBJ1-3; unclear D gene. In germline, CDR1 is MNHEY, CDR2 SMNVEV (reference sequence). The CDR3 consists of 14 residues. V shed 3 bases and J shed 0 bases, with 6 bases lying between them. CDR3 loop: CASSLYSSGNTIYF. The CDR3 DNA follows: TGTGCCAGCAGTTTGTACAGCTCTGGAAACACCATATATTTT.

The chain links TRBV5-5 to TRBJ2-7; 8 bases are a match to TRBD1. The CDR3 is 15 amino acids. With 4 bases clipped from V and 0 bases from J, the junction kept 6 bases outside the gene matches. Germline loops: CDR1 SGHKS, CDR2 YYEKEE (reference sequence). CDR3 region: CASSGRDRNSYEQYF. CDR3 DNA: TGTGCCAGCAGCGGCCGGGACAGGAACTCCTACGAGCAGTACTTC.

In its sample, this clone was seen a few times. The chain carries TRBV28 and TRBJ1-2; 7 bases agree with TRBD1. Germline V gene lookup returns CDR1 MDHEN and CDR2 SYDVKM. Losses at the gene ends were 11 bases for V and 0 bases for J; bases not matched to a gene: 12. There are 15 residues in the CDR3. CDR3 sequence: CAAGGTAPANYGYTF. CDR3 nucleotide sequence: TGTGCCGCCGGAGGGACAGCGCCAGCTAACTATGGCTACACCTTC.

This clone has more than one count but fewer than ten. This chain uses TRBV19 with TRBJ1-1; the match to TRBD1 covers 7 bases. The CDR3 is 13 residues long. CDR1 is LNHDA, CDR2 SQIVND, per germline (reference sequence). V was clipped by 6 bases and J by 4 bases; unmatched bases: 5. The CDR3 here is CASSLTGITEAFF. The CDR3, as DNA: TGTGCCAGTAGCTTGACAGGGATCACTGAAGCTTTCTTT. The full variable domain, in which reference TRBV19 and TRBJ1-1 provide the parts outside the CDR3, is DGGITQSPKYLFRKEGQNVTLSCEQNLNHDAMYWYRQDPGQGLRLIYYSQIVNDFQKGDIAEGYSVSREKKESFPLTVTSAQKNPTAFYLCASSLTGITEAFFGQGTRLTVV.

The chain joins TRBV18 to TRBJ1-6; D might be TRBD1 (5 bases). The CDR3 has 14 amino acids. The germline V gene has CDR1 KGHSH and CDR2 LQKENI. V was clipped by 2 bases and J by 7 bases, with 9 bases between them. The DNA of the CDR3 is TGTGCCAGCTCACCAAGTGGGGGGAATTCACCCCTCCACTTT. It translates to CASSPSGGNSPLHF.

DNA for the CDR3: TGCGCCAGCAGCAAGGGACAGGGGGAATCGGAGACCCAGTACTTC. Amino acids: CASSKGQGESETQYF. This chain uses TRBV5-1 with TRBJ2-5, with 11 positions matching TRBD1. There are 15 residues in the CDR3. Germline loops: CDR1 SGHRS, CDR2 YFSETQ. Trimming took 4 bases from V and 5 from J; bases not matched to a gene: 7.

The chain joins TRBV4-1 to TRBJ2-5, with TRBD2 matching 10 bases. TRBJ2-7 matches the DNA end more closely, so the J call is doubtful. The CDR3 totals 16 residues. Germline values: CDR1 MGHRA, CDR2 YSYEKL. The CDR3 DNA reads TGCGCCAGCAGCCAAGTCCGAACTAGCGGGGCCTACGAGCAGTACTTC. Protein: CASSQVRTSGAYEQYF.

This rearrangement joins TRBV18 to TRBJ2-2; possible D gene TRBD1, 6 bases. This CDR3 region has 17 residues. V was trimmed by 3 bases and J by 4 bases, leaving 18 bases between them. Looked up from germline, CDR1 is KGHSH and CDR2 is LQKENI. The CDR3 DNA is TGTGCCAGCTCACCCAGAGGAACAGGGTGGTTCACCGGGGAGCTGTTTTTT. Its translation: CASSPRGTGWFTGELFF.

V is TRBV15 and J is TRBJ2-7; 8 nucleotides line up with TRBD2. The ends lost 3 bases at V and 5 bases at J; junction bases unmatched: 12. CDR1 and CDR2 from the germline V gene are LNHNV and YYDKDF (reference sequence). The CDR3 extends over 16 amino acids. CDR3 sequence: CATSRPDLAGIHEQYF. CDR3 nucleotides: TGTGCCACCAGCAGGCCCGACCTAGCGGGTATCCACGAGCAGTACTTC.

The chain employs TRBV2 and TRBJ2-5, with D possibly TRBD2 on 5 matching bases. From germline, CDR1 is SNHLY and CDR2 FYNNEI. The length of the CDR3 is 12 residues. The V end was cut by 7 bases, the J end by 5 bases, with 11 bases between. The CDR3 protein is CASTSSLETQYF. In DNA form, the CDR3 reads TGTGCCAGCACGTCTAGCCTCGAGACCCAGTACTTC. The full variable domain, in which reference TRBV2 and TRBJ2-5 provide the parts outside the CDR3, is EPEVTQTPSHQVTQMGQEVILRCVPISNHLYFYWYRQILGQKVEFLVSFYNNEISEKSEIFDDQFSVERPDGSNFTLKIRSTKLEDSAMYFCASTSSLETQYFGPGTRLLVL.

The J gene is TRBJ1-4, the V gene TRBV18; D remains ambiguous. The CDR3 sequence is 14 residues long. V lost 3 bases and J 4 bases, leaving 9 bases between the germline ends. Per the germline V gene, CDR1 is KGHSH and CDR2 is LQKENI. The chain's CDR3 is CASSPGGHNEKLFF. The CDR3, as DNA: TGTGCCAGCTCACCGGGCGGGCATAATGAAAAACTGTTTTTT.

The rearrangement links TRBV7-2 to TRBJ1-5; D gene ambiguous. The CDR3 extends over 13 amino acids. Germline V CDR1 and CDR2: SGHTA, FQGNSA. The V end was cut by 2 bases, the J end by 5 bases, with 7 bases between. The CDR3 region has the DNA TGTGCCAGCAGCTTAACCGGGGATCAGCCCCAGCATTTT. Translated, it gives CASSLTGDQPQHF. Based on the CDR3 plus reference TRBV7-2 and TRBJ1-5, the full variable domain is GAGVSQSPSNKVTEKGKDVELRCDPISGHTALYWYRQSLGQGLEFLIYFQGNSAPDKSGLPSDRFSAERTGGSVSTLTIQRTQQEDSAVYLCASSLTGDQPQHFGDGTRLSIL.

The chain has TRBV2 and TRBJ1-4, with D possibly being TRBD1 (6 bases). V dropped 2 bases and J dropped 8 bases, with 12 bases sitting between them. CDR3 length: 14 residues. Germline-derived CDR1 and CDR2 are SNHLY and FYNNEI. CDR3: CASSERGADEKLFF. The CDR3 coding sequence is TGTGCCAGCAGTGAACGGGGGGCGGACGAAAAACTGTTTTTT.